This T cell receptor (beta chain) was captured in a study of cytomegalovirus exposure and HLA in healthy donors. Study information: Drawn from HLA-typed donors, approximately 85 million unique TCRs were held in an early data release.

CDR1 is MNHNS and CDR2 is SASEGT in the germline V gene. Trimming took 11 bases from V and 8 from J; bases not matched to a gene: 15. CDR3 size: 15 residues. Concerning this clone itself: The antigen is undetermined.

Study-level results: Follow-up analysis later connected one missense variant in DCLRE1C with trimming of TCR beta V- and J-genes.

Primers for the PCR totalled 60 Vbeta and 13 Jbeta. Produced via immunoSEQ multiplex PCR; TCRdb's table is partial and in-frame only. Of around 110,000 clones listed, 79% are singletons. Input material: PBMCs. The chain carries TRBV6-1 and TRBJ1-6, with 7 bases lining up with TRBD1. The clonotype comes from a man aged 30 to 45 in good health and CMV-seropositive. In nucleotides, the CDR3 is TGTGCCCACAGCAGGGACAGCCATGGGGATTCACCCCTCCACTTT. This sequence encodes CAHSRDSHGDSPLHF.